These 10 T cell receptor beta chains were sequenced from one sample in a study of blood T cells in healthy people across ages. Sample-barcoded 5' priming and a J-beta primer mix drove a second PCR of about 6 to 12 cycles. TCRdb processed the 5' RACE reads anew with MiXCR; each CDR3 protein has one entry. The table shows more than 550,000 distinct CDR3 sequences, with about 24% occurring only once. The specimen was blood. The receptors shown here come from a man between 65 and 85 years old in good health.

This clonotype was observed a few times. As DNA, the CDR3 is TGTGCCAGCAGCCTAAGCGGGCAATCCAAAAACATTCAGTACTTC. Translation: CASSLSGQSKNIQYF. V usage is TRBV3-1 and J usage is TRBJ2-4; D is perhaps TRBD2 (6 bases). This CDR3 comprises 15 residues. Trimming removed 4 bases at V and 2 bases at J, with 12 bases between. Germline CDR1 reads LGHDT; CDR2 reads YNNKEL (reference sequence).

This chain links TRBV27 with TRBJ1-2; a possible D gene is TRBD1 (5 bases). V lost 10 bases and J lost 8, with 17 bases in between. The CDR3 runs 12 residues. Germline values: CDR1 MNHEY, CDR2 SMNVEV (reference sequence). CDR3 sequence reads: CATFGGLGGYTF. The CDR3 DNA is TGTGCCACCTTCGGGGGATTAGGGGGCTACACCTTC.

This clonotype turned up a few times. V and J are TRBV7-2 and TRBJ2-4, with D uncertain. Deletions cut 1 base from V and 0 bases from J, with 13 bases between. Germline CDR1 reads SGHTA; CDR2 reads FQGNSA. This CDR3 has 17 amino acids. CDR3 region: CASSLGFSTLAKNIQYF. CDR3 nucleotide sequence: TGTGCCAGCAGCTTAGGTTTCTCGACTTTAGCCAAAAACATTCAGTACTTC.

This clonotype turned up a few times. The chain joins TRBV6-6 to TRBJ1-2; 9 bases are a match to TRBD1. Germline trimming cut 7 bases from V and 5 bases from J; bases unmatched to any gene: 8. CDR3 size: 14 residues. Germline CDR1 is MNHNY and CDR2 is SVGAGI (reference sequence). This CDR3 is CASTYGDREYGYTF. In nucleotides, the CDR3 is TGTGCCAGCACCTACGGGGACAGGGAGTATGGCTACACCTTC.

This clonotype was counted between two and nine times. In DNA form, the CDR3 reads TGTGCCAGCAGTGCCGGCCACTCTGGAAACACCATATATTTT. Amino acid sequence: CASSAGHSGNTIYF. J is TRBJ1-3 and V is TRBV2; the D is unclear. V lost 4 bases, J lost 0 bases, and 7 bases lay in between. The germline CDR1 and CDR2 sequences are SNHLY and FYNNEI. This CDR3 is 14 amino acids long.

This clonotype has a handful of counts. This chain links TRBV12-3 or TRBV12-4 with TRBJ2-2; 10 bases agree with TRBD1. V gave up 5 bases and J gave up 3 bases; unmatched junction bases: 9. This CDR3 is 17 amino acids long. CDR3 protein: CASSGRDRGFDTGELFF. The CDR3 region has the DNA TGTGCCAGCAGTGGACGGGACAGGGGATTTGACACCGGGGAGCTGTTTTTT.

This clonotype appeared a few times. This chain joins TRBV20-1 and TRBJ1-1; no clear D gene. Germline assignment: CDR1 DFQATT and CDR2 SNEGSKA (reference sequence). Trimming removed 2 bases at V and 4 bases at J, with 5 bases between. The CDR3 length is 11 residues. The CDR3 nucleotides are TGCAGTGCTAGAATGCTCACTGAAGCTTTCTTT. It translates to CSARMLTEAFF.

Comments on this clonotype: This sequence may be a read error, since a much larger clone differs from it by one base. The chain links TRBV29-1 to TRBJ2-1; D might be TRBD2 (6 bases). Per the germline V gene, CDR1 is SQVTM and CDR2 is ANQGSEA. The CDR3 runs 13 residues. The CDR3 protein is CTGSGLSYSEQFF. The DNA of the CDR3 is TGCACGGGTAGCGGACTCTCCTACAGTGAGCAGTTCTTC.

The rearrangement joins TRBV6-5 to TRBJ2-1; D perhaps matches TRBD1 (5 bases). With 8 bases removed from V and 8 bases from J, the gap between germline ends came to 10 bases. The CDR3 length is 11 residues. From germline, CDR1 is MNHEY and CDR2 SVGAGI. DNA for the CDR3: TGTGCCAGCCAGGGTTTCCATGAGCAGTTCTTC. Residues: CASQGFHEQFF.

The sample holds a few counts of this clonotype. The genes are TRBV9 and TRBJ1-2; maybe TRBD1 (6 bases). CDR3 length: 16 residues. The germline CDR1 and CDR2 sequences are SGDLS and YYNGEE. V lost 0 bases and J lost 4, with 16 bases in between. CDR3 protein: CASSVVTGPKGYGYTF. The CDR3 DNA sequence: TGTGCCAGCAGCGTAGTAACAGGGCCAAAAGGCTATGGCTACACCTTC.